The sequence of this TCR beta chain was determined in a study of early T cells in non-severe SARS-CoV-2 infection. Overall study context: Sequencing was performed on bulk RNA from unsorted whole blood, leaving chains unpaired.

This CDR3 is 14 amino acids long. The germline gives CDR1 SQVTM, CDR2 ANQGSEA. Unmatched junction bases numbered 9, after V lost 4 bases and J lost 4 bases. The study's findings and limits: Anti-spike CD8 specificities were favored by VDJdb matching, whose results missed private and CD4 specificities.

Each single cDNA molecule received a unique molecular identifier. Using its own MiXCR run on the 5' RACE reads, TCRdb lists one record per CDR3 protein. This table holds over 90,000 distinct CDR3 sequences, roughly 12% found once. This clonotype has just a few counts. Its antigen is unknown. The clonotype comes from an adult who was a healthcare worker with PCR-confirmed SARS-CoV-2 infection or an uninfected control (not recorded which). V is TRBV29-1 and J is TRBJ2-7; 8 bases match TRBD2. Sequenced here: whole blood, sampled at baseline. The CDR3 here is CSVVLLAVPYEQYF. The CDR3 region has the DNA TGCAGCGTTGTGCTACTAGCGGTACCATACGAGCAGTACTTC.